The 6 T cell receptor beta chains listed next were all sequenced from one sample in a study of CD8 T cells in Susac syndrome. After extraction with the RNeasy kit, roughly 0.45 to 1 ug of the RNA was reverse transcribed using random hexamers. TCRdb itself ran the immunoSEQ multiplex PCR reads through MiXCR, one entry per CDR3 protein. The sample shows 170,000 or so distinct CDR3 sequences, approximately 93% of them seen only once. Source material: CD4+ T cells from PBMCs. These receptors originate from a human donor with multiple sclerosis.

The chain recombines TRBV28 with TRBJ1-6; D is unresolved. This CDR3 spans 12 amino acids. Trimming pared 1 base from V and 9 bases from J, leaving 4 bases between. Germline V gene sequence: CDR1 MDHEN, CDR2 SYDVKM. CDR3 coding DNA: TGTGCCAGCAGTTTATCTGGTTCACCCCTCCACTTT. This encodes CASSLSGSPLHF. The complete variable domain, with remaining parts taken from reference TRBV28 and TRBJ1-6, reads DVKVTQSSRYLVKRTGEKVFLECVQDMDHENMFWYRQDPGLGLRLIYFSYDVKMKEKGDIPEGYSVSREKKERFSLILESASTNQTSMYLCASSLSGSPLHFGNGTRLTVT.

The genes are TRBV10-3 and TRBJ2-3, with D unresolved. CDR1 and CDR2 (germline): ENHRY, SYGVKD. CDR3 length: 13 residues. V was cut by 6 bases and J by 1 base, with 8 bases left in between. The CDR3 nucleotides are TGTGCCATCAGGGTTTTACGCACAGATACGCAGTATTTT. This translates into CAIRVLRTDTQYF.

The chain links TRBV27 to TRBJ2-6, with a tentative D call TRBD1 (5 bases). The CDR3 covers 18 residues. Germline values: CDR1 MNHEY, CDR2 SMNVEV (reference sequence). Trimming took 5 bases from V and 0 from J, leaving 17 bases between them. CDR3 amino acids: CASSPHTTARSGANVLTF. The DNA of the CDR3 is TGTGCCAGCAGTCCCCATACGACAGCACGCTCTGGGGCCAACGTCCTGACTTTC.

V is TRBV6-5 and J is TRBJ2-3; the D is unclear. CDR3 length equals 14 residues. CDR1 is MNHEY, CDR2 SVGAGI, per germline. Trimming removed 10 bases at V and 1 base at J, with 15 bases between. CDR3 nucleotide sequence: TGTGCCACCCGCCGTCTTGATGGCACAGATACGCAGTATTTT. This codes for CATRRLDGTDTQYF.

The J gene is TRBJ1-5, the V gene TRBV19, with D unclear. CDR1 is LNHDA, CDR2 SQIVND, per germline (reference sequence). This CDR3 region has 12 residues. V was clipped by 3 bases and J by 5 bases, with 5 bases between them. The CDR3 region is CASSIPYQPQHF. CDR3 nucleotide sequence: TGTGCCAGTAGTATCCCTTATCAGCCCCAGCATTTT.

The chain is built from TRBV29-1 and TRBJ2-1, with D uncertain. Trimming pared 4 bases from V and 0 bases from J, leaving 10 bases between. The CDR3 is 14 residues long. Looked up from germline, CDR1 is SQVTM and CDR2 is ANQGSEA. The CDR3 DNA follows: TGCAGCGTTGTGTGGATAGGCTCCTACAATGAGCAGTTCTTC. This encodes CSVVWIGSYNEQFF.